In its sample, the clone carrying this TCR beta chain ranks as large (0.1 to 1%). As yet, its antigen is unknown. Amplification of TCR beta used genomic DNA extracted from peripheral blood. TRB rearrangements spanning V, D and J were amplified using mixed TRB-A/B primers. TCRdb re-derived calls from the multiplex PCR reads in MiXCR, one entry per CDR3 protein. The data contain approximately 420 distinct CDR3 sequences, around 36% of them seen just once; the ten biggest clones take up about 70%. The CDR3 runs 12 residues. V lost 4 bases and J 4 bases, leaving 10 bases between the germline ends. Germline V gene data show CDR1 as SQVTM and CDR2 as ANQGSEA. The sample is drawn from a study of T cell repertoires in aging, cancer and after chemotherapy. Overall study context: Pre- and post-chemotherapy samples were paired from chronic lymphocytic leukemia patients treated with fludarabine- or bendamustine-based regimens. Study-wide results and caveats: No conclusions about immunological memory after chemotherapy can be drawn from the repertoire data.

Input material: blood. The clonotype originates from a human donor with a blood cancer. The chain uses TRBV29-1 and TRBJ1-2; D not certain. CDR3 protein: CSVGEWGYGYTF. CDR3 bases: TGCAGCGTTGGTGAATGGGGCTATGGCTACACCTTC.